Below, one TCR beta chain is given with its context. The source of the sample is a study of T cell changes during pregnancy in multiple sclerosis. Using immunoSEQ multiplex PCR, the repertoire was profiled, and TCRdb retains in-frame clones only, with some absent. The data contain roughly 40,000 clones, more than 90% of them singletons. In germline, CDR1 is SEHNR, CDR2 FQNEAQ (reference sequence). The CDR3 sequence is 12 residues long. Trimming stripped 1 base from V and 8 bases from J, with 8 bases between. The sequence was collected from a female donor in good health, enrolled as a control in a pregnancy study. The rearrangement uses TRBV7-9 and TRBJ1-2, with D unresolved. The sample consisted of CD4+ T cells from peripheral blood mononuclear cells, taken after pregnancy. The CDR3 loop reads CASSLVTYGYTF. The CDR3 coding sequence is TGTGCCAGCAGCTTAGTGACATACGGCTACACCTTC.